This T cell receptor (beta chain) was identified in a study of CD8 T cells in ankylosing spondylitis. Study-wide findings and caveats: Reportedly, significant enrichment of disease-linked clones occurred in matched ankylosing spondylitis synovial fluid. Relatively scarce in peripheral blood, disease-linked clones were CD8+.

The CDR3 has 16 residues. Germline assignment: CDR1 SGHRS and CDR2 YFSETQ. The ends lost 2 bases at V and 2 bases at J; junction bases unmatched: 6. TCR beta libraries were made by quantitative 5'-RACE with molecular barcodes. TCRdb passed the 5' RACE reads through MiXCR, listing each CDR3 protein once. This table holds 150,000 to 200,000 distinct CDR3 sequences, around 17% found once. The sample holds many counts of this clonotype. Its matching antigen is unknown. The source is a male donor with ankylosing spondylitis or in good health (not recorded which). The chain recombines TRBV5-1 with TRBJ2-1; 8 bases match TRBD1. The sample comprised blood, either unsorted or a sorted T cell fraction (not recorded which). For the CDR3, the DNA is TGCGCCAGCAGCTTTGTCGGGACAGGAACCTACAATGAGCAGTTCTTC. Residues: CASSFVGTGTYNEQFF.